The source of this T cell receptor beta chain is a study of blood T cell repertoires in COVID-19. Cohort assignment relied on participant-reported clinical history. Donors of Cohort 3 who recovered were those that had two negative PCRs, clearance, or symptom resolution. As processed by the authors: How many nucleated cells were present was estimated from reference gene primer amplification. Generated by immunoSEQ multiplex PCR, the TCRdb table keeps only in-frame clones and is missing some. That table gives V, J and clone size, and the DNA gave D and trimming. The data show some 170,000 clones, around four fifths seen once. Deletions cut 5 bases from V and 4 bases from J, with 18 bases between. Germline loops: CDR1 SGHTA, CDR2 FQGTGA. CDR3 length equals 15 residues.

The source material was PBMCs or T cells enriched from blood (not recorded which). The source of this sequence is a woman in her fifties or sixties who had recovered from COVID-19. The chain links TRBV7-3 to TRBJ2-7; TRBD1 is a possible D gene (6 bases). CDR3 protein: CASSPGGQGKYEQYF. Written as DNA, the CDR3 is TGTGCCAGCAGCCCTGGCGGGCAGGGGAAATACGAGCAGTACTTC.